The rows below give T cell receptor beta chains drawn from one sample of a study of blood T cell repertoires in COVID-19. Here immunoSEQ multiplex PCR was the method, and the copy in TCRdb shows in-frame clones only, minus some. Here the sample spans approximately 59,000 clones, about 89% being singletons. Sequences were obtained from peripheral blood. The receptors shown here come from a human donor in a cohort sampled during active COVID-19. CDR3s include the opening cysteine and the closing phenylalanine or tryptophan. D genes are given only for firm matches. Part of the rows lack a size; the others show once, few, many or a class for expanded clones.

cdr3_aa | cdr3_nt | j_call | clone_size | d_call | v_call
CASSLEPSTDTQYF | TGTGCCAGCAGCTTGGAGCCGAGCACAGATACGCAGTATTTT | TRBJ2-3 | NA | NA | TRBV5-4
CASSSRQKGGQPQHF | TGTGCCAGCAGTTCAAGACAGAAGGGAGGTCAGCCCCAGCATTTT | TRBJ1-5 | NA | NA | TRBV6-5
CASSVAAGGSDEQFF | TGTGCCAGCAGCGTAGCGGCGGGGGGGTCAGATGAGCAGTTCTTC | TRBJ2-1 | NA | TRBD2 | TRBV9
CASSFPQPRADTQYF | TGTGCCAGCAGTTTCCCCCAGCCCAGGGCAGATACGCAGTATTTT | TRBJ2-3 | NA | NA | TRBV6-2/TRBV6-3
CASSYFAVTRAGDTEAFF | TGTGCCAGCAGTTACTTCGCGGTGACCCGGGCCGGGGACACTGAAGCTTTCTTT | TRBJ1-1 | NA | NA | TRBV6-2/TRBV6-3
CASGTGSTGELFF | TGTGCCAGCGGGACAGGAAGCACCGGGGAGCTGTTTTTT | TRBJ2-2 | NA | TRBD1 | TRBV7-6
CASSSSGGTSTF | TGTGCCAGCAGCTCGTCAGGGGGGACGAGCACCTTC | TRBJ1-2 | once | TRBD1 | TRBV11-2
CSVTSNEQFF | TGCAGCGTAACCAGCAATGAGCAGTTCTTC | TRBJ2-1 | once | NA | TRBV29-1
CASSPDRGPQHF | TGTGCCAGCAGCCCTGATCGAGGGCCCCAGCATTTT | TRBJ1-5 | NA | NA | TRBV7-2
CASSSLSGELFF | TGTGCCAGCAGTTCACTCTCCGGGGAGCTGTTTTTT | TRBJ2-2 | NA | NA | TRBV28
CASSRDRNISPLHF | TGTGCCAGCTCACGGGACAGGAATATTTCACCCCTCCACTTT | TRBJ1-6 | NA | TRBD1 | TRBV18
CASSVGDRGVNNEQFF | TGTGCCAGCAGCGTAGGGGACAGGGGGGTAAACAATGAGCAGTTCTTC | TRBJ2-1 | few | TRBD1 | TRBV9
CSVEGTSFTLDEQFF | TGCAGCGTTGAAGGGACTAGCTTTACTCTGGATGAGCAGTTCTTC | TRBJ2-1 | NA | TRBD2 | TRBV29-1
CAISRQMGDYGYTF | TGTGCCATCAGCCGACAGATGGGTGACTATGGCTACACCTTC | TRBJ1-2 | NA | NA | TRBV10-3
CASSFGLAGGWRTYEQYF | TGTGCCAGCAGCTTCGGACTAGCGGGGGGTTGGAGAACCTACGAGCAGTACTTC | TRBJ2-7 | NA | TRBD2 | TRBV7-2
CASSMRLGQVRETQYF | TGTGCCAGTAGTATGAGGCTCGGACAGGTTAGAGAGACCCAGTACTTC | TRBJ2-5 | NA | TRBD1 | TRBV19
CASSKRGSEAGGEQFF | TGCGCCAGCAGTAAGCGGGGGTCCGAAGCGGGTGGTGAGCAGTTCTTC | TRBJ2-1 | NA | TRBD2 | TRBV5-1
CASSLAAGLGSYEQYF | TGCGCCAGCAGCTTGGCGGCGGGCCTGGGTTCCTACGAGCAGTACTTC | TRBJ2-7 | NA | NA | TRBV5-1
CASSLDRDGYTF | TGTGCCAGCAGCTTAGACAGGGATGGCTACACCTTC | TRBJ1-2 | NA | NA | TRBV7-2
CASSLYPGQGSYEQYF | TGTGCCAGCAGTTTGTATCCGGGACAGGGGTCCTACGAGCAGTACTTC | TRBJ2-7 | once | TRBD1 | TRBV3-1/TRBV3-2
CASSLQASQETQYF | TGTGCCAGCAGCTTACAGGCCAGCCAAGAGACCCAGTACTTC | TRBJ2-5 | NA | NA | TRBV7-2
CASSQDGTSYEQYF | TGCGCCAGCAGCCAAGATGGGACATCCTACGAGCAGTACTTC | TRBJ2-7 | NA | NA | TRBV4-3
CASSYSFGETQYF | TGTGCCAGCAGTTACTCATTCGGAGAGACCCAGTACTTC | TRBJ2-5 | NA | NA | TRBV6-5
CASSRQQETQYF | TGTGCCAGCAGCCGACAGCAAGAGACCCAGTACTTC | TRBJ2-5 | once | NA | TRBV12-3/TRBV12-4
CASSLRDRRQETQYF | TGTGCCAGCAGCCTACGGGACAGACGACAAGAGACCCAGTACTTC | TRBJ2-5 | NA | TRBD1 | TRBV11-2
CSASGGTSGLTGELFF | TGCAGTGCTAGTGGCGGCACTAGCGGGTTGACCGGGGAGCTGTTTTTT | TRBJ2-2 | NA | TRBD2 | TRBV20-1
CASSQVLRRGRTGELFF | TGCGCCAGCAGCCAAGTTTTGCGGCGGGGGCGAACCGGGGAGCTGTTTTTT | TRBJ2-2 | NA | NA | TRBV4-1
CASSGGLEAFF | TGTGCCAGCAGCGGAGGCCTTGAAGCTTTCTTT | TRBJ1-1 | NA | NA | TRBV5-4
CAISDTPGQLAKNIQYF | TGTGCCATCAGTGACACCCCGGGACAGTTAGCCAAAAACATTCAGTACTTC | TRBJ2-4 | NA | TRBD1 | TRBV10-3
CASSLWTGSTGELFF | TGTGCCAGCAGCTTATGGACAGGGAGCACCGGGGAGCTGTTTTTT | TRBJ2-2 | once | TRBD1 | TRBV7-2
CASSHRDRVNTEAFF | TGTGCCAGTAGTCACCGGGACAGGGTCAACACTGAAGCTTTCTTT | TRBJ1-1 | NA | TRBD1 | TRBV19
CAGKTGTGELFF | TGCGCCGGGAAAACAGGGACCGGGGAGCTGTTTTTT | TRBJ2-2 | NA | NA | TRBV5-1
CASSPAQGEWQYF | TGTGCCAGCTCACCGGCGCAGGGTGAGTGGCAGTACTTC | TRBJ2-7 | once | NA | TRBV18
CASSDQGVAHSDEQFF | TGTGCCAGCAGTGACCAGGGGGTGGCTCATTCGGATGAGCAGTTCTTC | TRBJ2-1 | NA | TRBD1 | TRBV6-4
CASSERTASSGANVLTF | TGTGCCAGCAGTGAACGGACAGCTTCCTCTGGGGCCAACGTCCTGACTTTC | TRBJ2-6 | NA | NA | TRBV6-1
CASRTDYSNQPQHF | TGTGCCAGCCGGACTGATTATAGCAATCAGCCCCAGCATTTT | TRBJ1-5 | NA | NA | TRBV2
CASSWGTQETQYF | TGTGCCAGCAGCTGGGGCACCCAAGAGACCCAGTACTTC | TRBJ2-5 | NA | NA | TRBV7-2
CASSDAGSPGYEQYF | TGTGCCAGCAGTGACGCCGGGAGTCCAGGCTACGAGCAGTACTTC | TRBJ2-7 | NA | NA | TRBV6-2/TRBV6-3
CASGWGTEKLFF | TGTGCCAGCGGGTGGGGGACAGAAAAACTGTTTTTT | TRBJ1-4 | NA | NA | TRBV25-1
CAVSLGTGIYSNQPQHF | TGTGCCGTTTCCCTCGGGACAGGAATTTATAGCAATCAGCCCCAGCATTTT | TRBJ1-5 | NA | TRBD1 | TRBV30
CASSLEAGFPYEQYF | TGTGCCAGCAGCTTAGAGGCAGGTTTCCCCTACGAGCAGTACTTC | TRBJ2-7 | NA | NA | TRBV7-8
CASSSRQVNEKLFF | TGCGCCAGCAGCTCCCGACAGGTGAATGAAAAACTGTTTTTT | TRBJ1-4 | NA | NA | TRBV4-3
CATSLRDRGAHSPLHF | TGTGCCACCAGCCTCCGGGACAGGGGCGCGCATTCACCCCTCCACTTT | TRBJ1-6 | NA | TRBD1 | TRBV15
CASSVRSQGYTF | TGTGCCAGTAGTGTCCGATCCCAGGGCTACACCTTC | TRBJ1-2 | NA | NA | TRBV19